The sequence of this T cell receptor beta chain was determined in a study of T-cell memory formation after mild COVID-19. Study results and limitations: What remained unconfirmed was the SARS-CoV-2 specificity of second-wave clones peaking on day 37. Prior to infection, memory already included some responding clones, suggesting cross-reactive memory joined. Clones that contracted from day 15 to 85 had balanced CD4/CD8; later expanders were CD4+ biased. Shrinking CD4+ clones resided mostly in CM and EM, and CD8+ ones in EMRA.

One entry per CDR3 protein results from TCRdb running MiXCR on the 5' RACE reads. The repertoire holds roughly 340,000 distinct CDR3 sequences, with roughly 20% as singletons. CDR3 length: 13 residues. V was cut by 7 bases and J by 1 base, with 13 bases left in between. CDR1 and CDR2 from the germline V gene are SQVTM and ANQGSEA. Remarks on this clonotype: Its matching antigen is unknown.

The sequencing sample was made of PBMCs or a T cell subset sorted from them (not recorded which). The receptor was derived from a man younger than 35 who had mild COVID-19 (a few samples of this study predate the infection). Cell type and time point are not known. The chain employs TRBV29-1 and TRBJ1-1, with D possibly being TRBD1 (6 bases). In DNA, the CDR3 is TGCAGCGGGGCTCGACAGGAGAACACTGAAGCTTTCTTT. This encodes CSGARQENTEAFF. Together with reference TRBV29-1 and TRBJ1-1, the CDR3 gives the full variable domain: SAVISQKPSRDICQRGTSLTIQCQVDSQVTMMFWYRQQPGQSLTLIATANQGSEATYESGFVIDKFPISRPNLTFSTLTVSNMSPEDSSIYLCSGARQENTEAFFGQGTRLTVV.